Listed here are 25 T cell receptor beta chains from one sample, sequenced in a study of T-cell memory formation after mild COVID-19. TCRdb processed the 5' RACE reads anew with MiXCR; each CDR3 protein has one entry. The repertoire holds approximately 240,000 distinct CDR3 sequences, with about 16% as singletons. Input material: PBMCs or a T cell subset sorted from them (not recorded which). The receptors here all came from a young man who had mild COVID-19 (a few samples of this study predate the infection). Cell type and time point are not known.

This clonotype turned up a few times. The CDR3 loop is CATSDTRTNTGELFF. The CDR3 nucleotides are TGTGCCACCAGTGACACGCGCACTAACACCGGGGAGCTGTTTTTT. The chain is built from TRBV24-1 and TRBJ2-2; D not certain. Trimming took off 4 bases at V and 2 bases at J, with 10 bases between the two ends. Per germline, CDR1 KGHDR and CDR2 SFDVKD. The length of the CDR3 is 15 residues.

This clonotype has only a few counts. The CDR3 sequence is CASSRGQGLGYDEQYF. In nucleotides, the CDR3 is TGCGCCAGCAGCCGGGGACAGGGCTTGGGATACGACGAGCAGTACTTC. The chain carries TRBV4-1 and TRBJ2-7; 9 nucleotides agree with TRBD1. With 4 bases clipped from V and 5 bases from J, the junction kept 12 bases outside the gene matches. Germline values: CDR1 MGHRA, CDR2 YSYEKL. The CDR3 consists of 16 residues.

This clonotype has more than one count but fewer than ten. The V gene is TRBV6-5, the J gene TRBJ2-2; 10 bases map to TRBD1. Losses at the gene ends were 8 bases for V and 7 bases for J; bases not matched to a gene: 7. This CDR3 comprises 14 residues. The germline gives CDR1 MNHEY, CDR2 SVGAGI. The CDR3 coding sequence is TGTGCCAGCGGCGACAGGGGGCCGATCGGGGAGCTGTTTTTT. Translation: CASGDRGPIGELFF.

The V gene is TRBV5-1, the J gene TRBJ2-5; 7 bases are shared with TRBD2. Germline CDR1 SGHRS, CDR2 YFSETQ. After removal of 5 bases from V and 6 bases from J, the junction contained 13 bases not matched to a gene. The CDR3 is 15 amino acids. CDR3 sequence reads: CASRDMTSFPQTQYF. CDR3 DNA sequence: TGCGCCAGCAGAGATATGACTAGCTTCCCCCAGACCCAGTACTTC. Full variable domain (outside the CDR3, taken from reference TRBV5-1 and TRBJ2-5): KAGVTQTPRYLIKTRGQQVTLSCSPISGHRSVSWYQQTPGQGLQFLFEYFSETQRNKGNFPGRFSGRQFSNSRSEMNVSTLELGDSALYLCASRDMTSFPQTQYFGPGTRLLVL.

This sequence joins TRBV6-5 and TRBJ1-1; D uncertain. This CDR3 is built from 13 residues. The V end was cut by 6 bases, the J end by 4 bases, with 12 bases between. CDR1 MNHEY and CDR2 SVGAGI come from the germline V gene. The CDR3 here is CASSPPPRTEAFF. The CDR3 DNA follows: TGTGCCAGCAGCCCTCCACCCCGCACTGAAGCTTTCTTT.

A few counts support this clonotype. The chain has TRBV28 and TRBJ1-6; D is undetermined. Trimming stripped 4 bases from V and 14 bases from J, with 15 bases between. From germline, CDR1 is MDHEN and CDR2 SYDVKM. The CDR3 spans 13 residues. CDR3 in DNA: TGTGCCAGCAGTTCGTCCCAGGTTATCGCCCTCCACTTT. This codes for CASSSSQVIALHF.

The V gene is TRBV7-9, the J gene TRBJ2-5; D call uncertain. With 4 bases removed from V and 4 bases from J, the gap between germline ends came to 7 bases. Looked up from germline, CDR1 is SEHNR and CDR2 is FQNEAQ (reference sequence). CDR3 length: 12 residues. CDR3 nucleotide sequence: TGTGCCAGCAGCTCCCGGCGAGAGACCCAGTACTTC. It translates to CASSSRRETQYF.

V gene TRBV12-3 or TRBV12-4 combines with J gene TRBJ1-1, with D tentatively TRBD1 (5 bases). The CDR3 spans 14 residues. The V end was cut by 6 bases, the J end by 14 bases, with 25 bases between. CDR3 bases: TGTGCCAGCAGGGGGCCCGGTTTGGGTAAGATCAGGTTCTTT. Protein: CASRGPGLGKIRFF.

This chain links TRBV29-1 with TRBJ1-6; 7 nucleotides agree with TRBD1. Germline V gene lookup returns CDR1 SQVTM and CDR2 ANQGSEA. The J segment lost 8 bases and the V segment lost 4 bases, leaving 8 bases of the junction unmatched. The CDR3 is 14 amino acids. CDR3 in amino acids: CSVASGQPDSPLHF. The CDR3 DNA reads as TGCAGCGTTGCCTCGGGACAGCCTGATTCACCCCTCCACTTT.

The J gene is TRBJ1-3, the V gene TRBV15; no clear D. The germline V gene has CDR1 LNHNV and CDR2 YYDKDF (reference sequence). The CDR3 is made up of 14 amino acids. The V end was cut by 4 bases, the J end by 0 bases, with 7 bases between. The CDR3 loop is CATSNWASGNTIYF. The CDR3 DNA reads as TGTGCCACCAGCAACTGGGCCTCTGGAAACACCATATATTTT.

In this sample, this clonotype turned up a few times. The chain recombines TRBV18 with TRBJ1-3; perhaps TRBD1 as D (6 bases). Germline V gene data show CDR1 as KGHSH and CDR2 as LQKENI. This CDR3 has 16 amino acids. Trimming stripped 1 base from V and 0 bases from J, with 10 bases between. This CDR3 reads CASSPLGQLSGNTIYF. Here the CDR3 DNA reads TGTGCCAGCTCACCACTCGGACAGCTCTCTGGAAACACCATATATTTT.

The chain carries TRBV7-2 and TRBJ2-7; D gene uncertain. The CDR3 is made up of 13 amino acids. V was pared by 1 base and J by 4 bases, with 8 bases between. Germline assignment: CDR1 SGHTA and CDR2 FQGNSA. CDR3 protein: CASSLVAEYEQYF. The DNA of the CDR3 is TGTGCCAGCAGCTTAGTAGCCGAGTACGAGCAGTACTTC.

The J gene is TRBJ2-2, the V gene TRBV7-9, with a weak D call TRBD2 (5 bases). Trimming pared 5 bases from V and 3 bases from J, leaving 16 bases between. The CDR3 has 16 amino acids. Per the germline V gene, CDR1 is SEHNR and CDR2 is FQNEAQ (reference sequence). Here the CDR3 reads CASSPDLFGDTGELFF. The CDR3, as DNA: TGTGCCAGCAGCCCAGACCTGTTCGGGGACACCGGGGAGCTGTTTTTT.

The chain combines TRBV11-2 with TRBJ1-1; TRBD1 might be the D (6 bases). The V end lost 3 bases, the J end lost 2 bases, and 10 bases lay between the germline ends. The CDR3 has 14 residues. The V gene's germline CDR1 is SGHAT and CDR2 FQNNGV. Here the CDR3 DNA reads TGTGCCAGCAGCTTTACAGGGAGAAACACTGAAGCTTTCTTT. It is translated as CASSFTGRNTEAFF.

As regards this clonotype: The conserved phenylalanine or tryptophan is not found at the CDR3 terminus, so this likely reflects a read error. The chain employs TRBV7-2 and TRBJ2-1, with 11 positions matching TRBD1. This CDR3 is 15 amino acids long. Trimming cost V 6 bases and J 5 bases; bases outside gene matches: 6. CDR1 SGHTA and CDR2 FQGNSA come from the germline V gene. CDR3 nucleotides: TGTGCCAGCAGGCGGGACAGGGGGAACCACAATGAGCAGTTCGTC. As protein: CASRRDRGNHNEQFV.

In this sample, this clonotype turned up a few times. This rearrangement joins TRBV18 to TRBJ1-1, with 9 bases matching TRBD1. Trimming took 8 bases from V and 8 from J; bases not matched to a gene: 12. Germline CDR1 and CDR2: KGHSH and LQKENI. The CDR3 sequence is 14 residues long. The DNA of the CDR3 is TGTGCCAGCCTTAAAACCCCCGGGACAGGGGAAGCTTTCTTT. Translated, it gives CASLKTPGTGEAFF.

In this sample, this clonotype turned up many times. The chain has TRBV29-1 and TRBJ1-2; D is ambiguous. This CDR3 has 12 residues. Between the trimmed V and J ends, which lost 4 bases and 8 bases, there was a span of 14 bases. Germline lookup yields CDR1 SQVTM and CDR2 ANQGSEA. CDR3 DNA: TGCAGCGTTGCGGAGGGCCGAGGGGGCTACACCTTC. Protein product: CSVAEGRGGYTF.

J is TRBJ2-3 and V is TRBV6-1; D is possibly TRBD2 (6 bases). The V end was cut by 7 bases, the J end by 3 bases, with 14 bases between. The CDR3 has 14 amino acids. The germline CDR1 and CDR2 sequences are MNHNS and SASEGT. The CDR3 DNA is TGTGCCAGCATCCTCGAACGGGGGACAGATACGCAGTATTTT. It codes for CASILERGTDTQYF.

Only a few counts were recorded for this clonotype. The chain employs TRBV24-1 and TRBJ2-5, with D perhaps matching TRBD1 (6 bases). V lost 2 bases and J 1 base, leaving 16 bases between the germline ends. The CDR3 is 17 amino acids. From germline, CDR1 is KGHDR and CDR2 SFDVKD. CDR3 coding DNA: TGTGCCACCAGTGATTATGTGGGGACAAGATTCCAAGAGACCCAGTACTTC. Translation: CATSDYVGTRFQETQYF.

The J gene is TRBJ2-2, the V gene TRBV5-1; D possibly corresponds to TRBD2 (5 bases). With 6 bases removed from V and 7 bases from J, the gap between germline ends came to 16 bases. Germline-derived CDR1 and CDR2 are SGHRS and YFSETQ. The CDR3 contains 14 residues. CDR3 region: CASIRSPRDGELFF. In nucleotides, the CDR3 is TGCGCCAGCATCCGCAGCCCGAGGGACGGGGAGCTGTTTTTT.

The chain carries TRBV7-2 and TRBJ2-3; 11 nucleotides align to TRBD2. The CDR3 extends over 12 amino acids. V shed 5 bases, J shed 12 bases, and the junction held 4 bases outside the gene matches. Germline V gene lookup returns CDR1 SGHTA and CDR2 FQGNSA. CDR3 loop: CASSLLAGAQYF. Here the CDR3 DNA reads TGTGCCAGCAGCCTACTAGCGGGGGCACAGTATTTT.

This clonotype has more than one count but fewer than ten. The chain has TRBV18 and TRBJ1-3, with a weak D call TRBD1 (5 bases). This CDR3 spans 14 amino acids. The V end lost 1 base, the J end lost 8 bases, and 12 bases lay between the germline ends. CDR1 is KGHSH, CDR2 LQKENI, per germline. In DNA form, the CDR3 reads TGTGCCAGCTCACCACTCCAGGGCTCGGACACCATATATTTT. Translated: CASSPLQGSDTIYF.

This clonotype was counted ten times or more. V gene TRBV7-2 combines with J gene TRBJ1-2; D unclear. The CDR3 length is 12 residues. Trimming shortened V by 5 bases and J by 8 bases, and 12 bases separated the two germline ends. Germline loops: CDR1 SGHTA, CDR2 FQGNSA. The CDR3 nucleotides are TGTGCCAGCAGCCTAATGGGGAGGGGCTACACCTTC. Translation: CASSLMGRGYTF.

The gene calls are TRBV6-5 and TRBJ1-5; D gene unclear. The CDR3 has 16 residues. In germline, CDR1 is MNHEY, CDR2 SVGAGI. The V end lost 4 bases, the J end lost 0 bases, and 13 bases lay between the germline ends. The chain's CDR3 is CASSSALVGSNQPQHF. The CDR3 nucleotides read TGTGCCAGCAGTTCCGCCTTGGTCGGTAGCAATCAGCCCCAGCATTTT.

This clonotype was detected many times. The chain is built from TRBV5-1 and TRBJ1-1; D remains unclear. Germline V lookup: CDR1 SGHRS, CDR2 YFSETQ. The CDR3 is 14 amino acids. The V end lost 0 bases, the J end lost 1 base, and 7 bases lay between the germline ends. CDR3 protein: CASSLDGQNTEAFF. CDR3 bases: TGCGCCAGCAGCTTGGACGGGCAGAACACTGAAGCTTTCTTT.